This T cell receptor (beta chain) originates from a study of OX40 agonist ivuxolimab in advanced cancers. Study at large: Cancers in dose escalation were hepatocellular, melanoma, renal cell and head and neck. More than 35% of patients had received prior checkpoint inhibitor therapy.

Peripheral blood came from all dose cohorts at three timepoints. TCRdb's table, derived via immunoSEQ multiplex PCR, lists solely in-frame clones and lacks some. The table has tens of thousands of clones, roughly nine tenths seen once. The CDR3 spans 14 residues. Trimming cost V 1 base and J 5 bases, with 12 bases left between them. Germline CDR1 and CDR2: SGHRS and YFSETQ. The receptor was isolated from an adult with an advanced solid tumor such as melanoma, head and neck, liver or kidney cancer. This material consisted of CD4+ or CD8+ T cells sorted from blood, taken in a trial of the OX40 agonist ivuxolimab. The chain couples TRBV5-1 to TRBJ1-1; the D is unclear. This CDR3 reads CASSLTLSLTEAFF. The CDR3 nucleotides are TGCGCCAGCAGCTTGACCCTATCTCTGACTGAAGCTTTCTTT.